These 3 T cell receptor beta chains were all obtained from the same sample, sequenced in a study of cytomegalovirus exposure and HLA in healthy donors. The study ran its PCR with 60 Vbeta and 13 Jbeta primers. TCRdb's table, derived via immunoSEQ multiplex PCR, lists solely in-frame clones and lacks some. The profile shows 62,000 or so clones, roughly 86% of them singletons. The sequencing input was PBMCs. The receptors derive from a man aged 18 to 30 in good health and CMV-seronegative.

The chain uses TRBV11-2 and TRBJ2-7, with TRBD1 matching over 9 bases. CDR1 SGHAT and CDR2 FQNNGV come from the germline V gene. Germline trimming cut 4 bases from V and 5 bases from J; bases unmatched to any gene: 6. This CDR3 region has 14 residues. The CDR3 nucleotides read TGTGCCAGCAGCTCCGGGACAGGGTATAACGAGCAGTACTTC. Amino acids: CASSSGTGYNEQYF.

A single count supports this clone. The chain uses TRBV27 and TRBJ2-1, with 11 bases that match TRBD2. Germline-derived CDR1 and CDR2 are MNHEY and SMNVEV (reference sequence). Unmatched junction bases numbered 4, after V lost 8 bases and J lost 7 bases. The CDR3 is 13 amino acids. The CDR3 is CASGLAGGNEQFF. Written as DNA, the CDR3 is TGTGCCAGCGGCCTAGCGGGGGGAAATGAGCAGTTCTTC.

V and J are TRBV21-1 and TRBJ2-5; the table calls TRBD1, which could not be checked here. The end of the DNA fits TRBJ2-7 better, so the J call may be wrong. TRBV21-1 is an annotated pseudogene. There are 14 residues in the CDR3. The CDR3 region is CASSIWDRGYEQYF. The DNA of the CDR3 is TGTGCCAGCAGCATCTGGGACAGGGGGTACGAGCAGTACTTC.